What follows describes a single T cell receptor beta chain. Its target is unknown. This specimen belongs to a study of T cell repertoires in cytomegalovirus infection. TCRdb itself ran the reads through MiXCR, one entry per CDR3 protein. The repertoire has roughly 350,000 distinct CDR3 sequences, about 34% of them found once; the top ten carry roughly 14%. The sample was cultured PBMCs, taken from culture after CMV antigen stimulation. This clonotype was sampled from a human donor in good health (CMV status not recorded). Some clones in this sample may be carry-over from other donors' samples.

As DNA, the CDR3 is TGTGCCAGCAGCTTTTCGGCCGTAAACACTGAAGCTTTCTTT. Translated, it gives CASSFSAVNTEAFF. V gene TRBV7-9 combines with J gene TRBJ1-1; D remains unclear. The CDR3 is 14 residues long. V lost 3 bases and J lost 2, with 10 bases in between. Germline loops: CDR1 SEHNR, CDR2 FQNEAQ (reference sequence).